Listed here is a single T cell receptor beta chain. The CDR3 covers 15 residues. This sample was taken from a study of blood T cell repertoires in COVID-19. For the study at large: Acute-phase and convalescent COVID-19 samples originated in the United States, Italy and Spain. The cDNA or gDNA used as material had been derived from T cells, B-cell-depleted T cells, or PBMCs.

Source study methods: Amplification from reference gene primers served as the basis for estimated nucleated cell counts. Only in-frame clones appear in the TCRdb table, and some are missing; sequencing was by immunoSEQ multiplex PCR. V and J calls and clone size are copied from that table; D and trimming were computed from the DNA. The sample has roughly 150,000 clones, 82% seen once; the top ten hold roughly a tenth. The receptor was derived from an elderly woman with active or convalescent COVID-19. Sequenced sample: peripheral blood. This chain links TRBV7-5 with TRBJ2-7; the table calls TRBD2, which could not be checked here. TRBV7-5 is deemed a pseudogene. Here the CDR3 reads CARSLRSGGTYEQYF. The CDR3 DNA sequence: TGTGCCAGAAGCTTACGAAGCGGGGGGACCTACGAGCAGTACTTC.